These T cell receptor beta chains were read from a single sample in a study of T-cell memory formation after mild COVID-19. TCRdb reprocessed the 5' RACE reads via MiXCR and lists one record per CDR3 protein. The sample yields fewer than 450,000 distinct CDR3 sequences, approximately 21% seen once. Sequenced input: PBMCs or a T cell subset sorted from them (not recorded which). Receptors were obtained from an adult woman who had mild COVID-19 (a few samples of this study predate the infection). Cell type and time point are not known. Both conserved end residues are part of each CDR3. The order of the fields is CDR3 protein, CDR3 DNA, D gene, clone size, V gene, J gene. A D gene is named only where the DNA matches it firmly. Expanded clones are given a class, and other clones once, few, many or no size at all.

cdr3_aa: CATKGGRSTDTQYF
cdr3_nt: TGTGCCACCAAGGGCGGGAGGTCCACAGATACGCAGTATTTT
d_call: TRBD2
clone_size: .
v_call: TRBV24-1
j_call: TRBJ2-3

cdr3_aa: CASRDRTGTGELFF
cdr3_nt: TGTGCCAGCAGAGATAGGACAGGGACCGGGGAGCTGTTTTTT
d_call: TRBD1
clone_size: .
v_call: TRBV2
j_call: TRBJ2-2

cdr3_aa: CASSAGTSGNNEQFF
cdr3_nt: TGTGCCAGCAGCGCCGGGACTAGCGGGAACAATGAGCAGTTCTTC
d_call: TRBD2
clone_size: few
v_call: TRBV7-9
j_call: TRBJ2-1

cdr3_aa: CASSQEVKDRRYGYTF
cdr3_nt: TGTGCCAGCAGCCAAGAGGTTAAGGACAGGCGCTATGGCTACACCTTC
d_call: TRBD1
clone_size: few
v_call: TRBV3-1
j_call: TRBJ1-2

cdr3_aa: CASSHSTAPGNQPQHF
cdr3_nt: TGTGCCAGCAGCCACTCGACAGCCCCAGGCAATCAGCCCCAGCATTTT
d_call: .
clone_size: many
v_call: TRBV4-2
j_call: TRBJ1-5

cdr3_aa: CSGFGQGPTEAFF
cdr3_nt: TGCAGCGGCTTCGGCCAGGGTCCCACTGAAGCTTTCTTT
d_call: .
clone_size: .
v_call: TRBV29-1
j_call: TRBJ1-1

cdr3_aa: CSGLGGEAFF
cdr3_nt: TGCAGCGGCCTGGGGGGTGAAGCTTTCTTT
d_call: .
clone_size: .
v_call: TRBV29-1
j_call: TRBJ1-1

cdr3_aa: CAISSRRDRGTEAFF
cdr3_nt: TGTGCCATCAGTTCTCGCCGGGACAGGGGCACTGAAGCTTTCTTT
d_call: TRBD1
clone_size: .
v_call: TRBV10-3
j_call: TRBJ1-1

cdr3_aa: CASREDRHGELFF
cdr3_nt: TGTGCCAGCAGAGAAGACAGGCATGGGGAGCTGTTTTTT
d_call: .
clone_size: few
v_call: TRBV12-3/TRBV12-4
j_call: TRBJ2-2

cdr3_aa: CASSYSVLNTEAFF
cdr3_nt: TGTGCCAGCAGTTACTCGGTCTTGAACACTGAAGCTTTCTTT
d_call: .
clone_size: .
v_call: TRBV6-2/TRBV6-3
j_call: TRBJ1-1

cdr3_aa: CASSTRDRTYEQYF
cdr3_nt: TGTGCCAGCAGTACCCGGGACAGAACCTACGAGCAGTACTTC
d_call: TRBD1
clone_size: few
v_call: TRBV12-3/TRBV12-4
j_call: TRBJ2-7

cdr3_aa: CATSDPGHSNEQFF
cdr3_nt: TGTGCCACCAGTGATCCGGGACACAGCAATGAGCAGTTCTTC
d_call: .
clone_size: .
v_call: TRBV24-1
j_call: TRBJ2-1

cdr3_aa: CASSNNRGDGYTF
cdr3_nt: TGTGCCAGCAGTAATAACAGGGGAGATGGCTACACCTTC
d_call: TRBD1
clone_size: once
v_call: TRBV6-5
j_call: TRBJ1-2

cdr3_aa: CASSLTGTADYGYTF
cdr3_nt: TGTGCCAGCAGCCTAACCGGGACAGCGGACTATGGCTACACCTTC
d_call: TRBD1
clone_size: few
v_call: TRBV7-8
j_call: TRBJ1-2

cdr3_aa: CASRGQGAWRDHNEQFF
cdr3_nt: TGCGCCAGCAGGGGACAGGGGGCTTGGCGGGACCACAATGAGCAGTTCTTC
d_call: TRBD1
clone_size: few
v_call: TRBV5-1
j_call: TRBJ2-1

cdr3_aa: CASSSAQGRDYGYTF
cdr3_nt: TGTGCCAGCAGCTCCGCCCAGGGAAGAGACTATGGCTACACCTTC
d_call: .
clone_size: once
v_call: TRBV7-9
j_call: TRBJ1-2

cdr3_aa: CASREQGALSGSEQFF
cdr3_nt: TGTGCCAGCAGAGAACAGGGGGCCCTTTCCGGCAGTGAGCAGTTCTTC
d_call: TRBD1
clone_size: .
v_call: TRBV6-1
j_call: TRBJ2-1

cdr3_aa: CASSSTSRTMNTEAFF
cdr3_nt: TGTGCCAGCAGCTCAACCTCGAGGACCATGAACACTGAAGCTTTCTTT
d_call: .
clone_size: few
v_call: TRBV7-2
j_call: TRBJ1-1

cdr3_aa: CASSLSQGVGYTF
cdr3_nt: TGTGCCAGCAGTTTATCACAGGGTGTCGGCTACACCTTC
d_call: .
clone_size: .
v_call: TRBV27
j_call: TRBJ1-2

cdr3_aa: CASSPRTSGGTDTQYF
cdr3_nt: TGTGCCAGCAGCCCAAGGACTAGCGGAGGCACAGATACGCAGTATTTT
d_call: TRBD2
clone_size: .
v_call: TRBV11-3
j_call: TRBJ2-3

cdr3_aa: CASNKGDRGLFDYGYTF
cdr3_nt: TGTGCCAGCAACAAAGGCGACAGGGGGCTATTCGACTATGGCTACACCTTC
d_call: TRBD1
clone_size: few
v_call: TRBV12-3/TRBV12-4
j_call: TRBJ1-2

cdr3_aa: CASSHRGPQRGLNEQFF
cdr3_nt: TGTGCCAGCAGCCACAGGGGGCCTCAAAGGGGACTCAATGAGCAGTTCTTC
d_call: TRBD1
clone_size: .
v_call: TRBV27
j_call: TRBJ2-1

cdr3_aa: CSAPQNAGASNEQFF
cdr3_nt: TGCAGTGCCCCGCAGAATGCGGGAGCCAGCAATGAGCAGTTCTTC
d_call: TRBD2
clone_size: .
v_call: TRBV20-1
j_call: TRBJ2-1

cdr3_aa: CASSEAGGDNEQFF
cdr3_nt: TGTGCCAGCAGTGAAGCGGGAGGGGACAATGAGCAGTTCTTC
d_call: TRBD2
clone_size: few
v_call: TRBV2
j_call: TRBJ2-1

cdr3_aa: CASSLIGTPYNEQFF
cdr3_nt: TGTGCCAGCAGCTTAATAGGGACACCTTACAATGAGCAGTTCTTC
d_call: .
clone_size: .
v_call: TRBV7-3
j_call: TRBJ2-1

cdr3_aa: CASSLPVGEQYF
cdr3_nt: TGTGCCAGCAGTTTACCTGTAGGCGAGCAGTACTTC
d_call: .
clone_size: few
v_call: TRBV12-3/TRBV12-4
j_call: TRBJ2-7

cdr3_aa: CASSPDRGLRTQYF
cdr3_nt: TGCGCCAGCAGCCCGGACAGGGGACTGAGGACGCAGTATTTT
d_call: TRBD1
clone_size: few
v_call: TRBV5-1
j_call: TRBJ2-3

cdr3_aa: CASSGGRALGTQYF
cdr3_nt: TGTGCCAGCAGTGGCGGGAGGGCCTTAGGTACGCAGTATTTT
d_call: TRBD2
clone_size: few
v_call: TRBV2
j_call: TRBJ2-3

cdr3_aa: CASSQGGARGDTQYF
cdr3_nt: TGTGCCAGCAGCCAAGGGGGGGCGCGAGGAGATACGCAGTATTTT
d_call: .
clone_size: few
v_call: TRBV3-1
j_call: TRBJ2-3

cdr3_aa: CASSRRLPPFREQYF
cdr3_nt: TGTGCCAGCAGCAGAAGACTTCCCCCATTTAGGGAGCAGTACTTC
d_call: .
clone_size: few
v_call: TRBV21-1
j_call: TRBJ2-7

cdr3_aa: CASSRLAGFYTDTQYF
cdr3_nt: TGTGCCAGCAGTCGACTAGCGGGGTTTTACACAGATACGCAGTATTTT
d_call: TRBD2
clone_size: .
v_call: TRBV6-5
j_call: TRBJ2-3

cdr3_aa: CAWSPRGREVYNEQFF
cdr3_nt: TGTGCCTGGAGTCCGAGGGGGCGCGAAGTCTACAATGAGCAGTTCTTC
d_call: TRBD1
clone_size: .
v_call: TRBV30
j_call: TRBJ2-1

cdr3_aa: CASSKTSGSSYNEQFF
cdr3_nt: TGCGCCAGCAGCAAGACTAGCGGGAGTTCCTACAATGAGCAGTTCTTC
d_call: TRBD2
clone_size: .
v_call: TRBV5-1
j_call: TRBJ2-1

cdr3_aa: CASSRGDWGRTDTQYF
cdr3_nt: TGTGCCAGCAGCCGCGGGGACTGGGGCCGCACAGATACGCAGTATTTT
d_call: .
clone_size: few
v_call: TRBV14
j_call: TRBJ2-3

cdr3_aa: CSVAGFSYEQYF
cdr3_nt: TGCAGTGTCGCGGGTTTTTCCTACGAGCAGTACTTC
d_call: .
clone_size: .
v_call: TRBV20-1
j_call: TRBJ2-7

cdr3_aa: CASTIGQGYIQYF
cdr3_nt: TGTGCCAGCACTATAGGACAGGGTTACATTCAGTACTTC
d_call: TRBD1
clone_size: many
v_call: TRBV12-3/TRBV12-4
j_call: TRBJ2-4

cdr3_aa: CASSQSWQTTNEKLFF
cdr3_nt: TGCGCCAGCAGTCAATCGTGGCAGACAACTAATGAAAAACTGTTTTTT
d_call: .
clone_size: .
v_call: TRBV23-1
j_call: TRBJ1-4

cdr3_aa: CASSQEGGYTEAFF
cdr3_nt: TGCGCCAGCAGCCAAGAAGGAGGGTACACTGAAGCTTTCTTT
d_call: .
clone_size: few
v_call: TRBV4-1
j_call: TRBJ1-1

cdr3_aa: CASSGSSYNSPLHF
cdr3_nt: TGTGCCAGCAGCGGAAGCTCCTATAATTCACCCCTCCACTTT
d_call: .
clone_size: few
v_call: TRBV11-2
j_call: TRBJ1-6

cdr3_aa: CASRPPVPTGELFF
cdr3_nt: TGTGCCAGCAGACCCCCTGTCCCGACCGGGGAGCTGTTTTTT
d_call: .
clone_size: .
v_call: TRBV6-6
j_call: TRBJ2-2

cdr3_aa: CASSLVDRQETQYF
cdr3_nt: TGTGCCAGCAGCTTAGTCGACAGGCAAGAGACCCAGTACTTC
d_call: .
clone_size: .
v_call: TRBV7-2
j_call: TRBJ2-5

cdr3_aa: CASSQDFFPASPLHF
cdr3_nt: TGCGCCAGCAGCCAAGATTTTTTCCCAGCTTCACCCCTCCACTTT
d_call: .
clone_size: .
v_call: TRBV4-3
j_call: TRBJ1-6

cdr3_aa: CASSDLNQGSFFGDTQYF
cdr3_nt: TGTGCCAGCAGTGATTTGAATCAAGGCTCGTTCTTTGGGGATACGCAGTATTTT
d_call: .
clone_size: .
v_call: TRBV2
j_call: TRBJ2-3

cdr3_aa: CASSLDSNTQYF
cdr3_nt: TGTGCCAGCAGCCTTGATAGTAACACGCAGTATTTT
d_call: .
clone_size: .
v_call: TRBV7-3
j_call: TRBJ2-3

cdr3_aa: CSIGTSGGADEQFF
cdr3_nt: TGCAGCATAGGGACTAGCGGGGGGGCGGATGAGCAGTTCTTC
d_call: TRBD2
clone_size: .
v_call: TRBV29-1
j_call: TRBJ2-1

cdr3_aa: CASSPDTYGYTF
cdr3_nt: TGTGCCAGCAGCCCAGACACCTATGGCTACACCTTC
d_call: .
clone_size: many
v_call: TRBV7-2
j_call: TRBJ1-2

cdr3_aa: CASSQYPGTGYLPELFF
cdr3_nt: TGTGCCAGCAGCCAATATCCCGGGACAGGGTACCTTCCGGAGCTGTTTTTT
d_call: TRBD1
clone_size: .
v_call: TRBV7-3
j_call: TRBJ2-2

cdr3_aa: CSVEASRASLSSYNEQFF
cdr3_nt: TGCAGCGTTGAGGCCTCCCGTGCATCCCTGAGCTCCTACAATGAGCAGTTCTTC
d_call: .
clone_size: many
v_call: TRBV29-1
j_call: TRBJ2-1

cdr3_aa: CASSVRGPRSDTQYF
cdr3_nt: TGTGCCAGCAGCGTCAGAGGGCCTCGATCAGATACGCAGTATTTT
d_call: .
clone_size: .
v_call: TRBV9
j_call: TRBJ2-3

cdr3_aa: CATSDSGAQPQHF
cdr3_nt: TGTGCCACCAGTGATTCTGGGGCTCAGCCCCAGCATTTT
d_call: .
clone_size: few
v_call: TRBV24-1
j_call: TRBJ1-5

cdr3_aa: CASSVGGEQFF
cdr3_nt: TGTGCCAGCAGCGTAGGGGGGGAGCAGTTCTTC
d_call: .
clone_size: .
v_call: TRBV9
j_call: TRBJ2-1

cdr3_aa: CASSPPGQLGREQYF
cdr3_nt: TGTGCCAGCAGCCCTCCGGGACAGCTGGGTCGGGAGCAGTACTTC
d_call: TRBD1
clone_size: few
v_call: TRBV7-9
j_call: TRBJ2-7

cdr3_aa: CASSEADRGDTEAFF
cdr3_nt: TGTGCCAGCAGCGAAGCAGACAGGGGAGACACTGAAGCTTTCTTT
d_call: TRBD1
clone_size: .
v_call: TRBV11-2
j_call: TRBJ1-1

cdr3_aa: CASSGSRVETQYF
cdr3_nt: TGTGCCAGCTCAGGATCCCGGGTGGAGACCCAGTACTTC
d_call: .
clone_size: .
v_call: TRBV18
j_call: TRBJ2-5

cdr3_aa: CASSLGLAGLDTQYF
cdr3_nt: TGTGCCAGCAGCTTAGGGCTAGCGGGATTGGATACGCAGTATTTT
d_call: TRBD2
clone_size: .
v_call: TRBV7-9
j_call: TRBJ2-3

cdr3_aa: CASSLEGPGARGANVLTF
cdr3_nt: TGTGCCAGCAGCTTAGAAGGGCCTGGGGCAAGGGGGGCCAACGTCCTGACTTTC
d_call: .
clone_size: .
v_call: TRBV7-9
j_call: TRBJ2-6

cdr3_aa: CSARDEWASGRITSTDTQYF
cdr3_nt: TGCAGTGCTAGAGATGAATGGGCTAGCGGGAGGATCACTAGCACAGATACGCAGTATTTT
d_call: TRBD2
clone_size: .
v_call: TRBV20-1
j_call: TRBJ2-3

cdr3_aa: CSAPDSTGELFF
cdr3_nt: TGCAGCGCCCCGGATAGCACCGGGGAGCTGTTTTTT
d_call: .
clone_size: few
v_call: TRBV29-1
j_call: TRBJ2-2

cdr3_aa: CASSPGRGGSYEQYF
cdr3_nt: TGTGCCAGCAGCCCTGGAAGGGGCGGATCCTACGAGCAGTACTTC
d_call: .
clone_size: .
v_call: TRBV11-3
j_call: TRBJ2-7